Below, 22 T cell receptor beta chains from the same sample are listed, as sequenced in a study of T cell repertoires in cytomegalovirus infection. TCRdb processed the reads anew with MiXCR; each CDR3 protein has one entry. The profile shows 450,000 to 650,000 distinct CDR3 sequences, 26% of them singletons. Sample: PBMCs. The source of these receptors is a human donor in good health (CMV status not recorded). Some clones in this sample may be carry-over from other donors' samples.

This clonotype has just a few counts. The chain couples TRBV6-2 or TRBV6-3 to TRBJ2-7, with 7 bases fitting TRBD1. J was trimmed by 7 bases and V by 4 bases; bases with no gene match: 7. Germline-derived CDR1 and CDR2 are MNHEY and SVGEGT. The CDR3 covers 13 residues. CDR3 sequence: CASSFRTGWEQYV. The CDR3, as DNA: TGTGCCAGCAGTTTCCGGACAGGATGGGAGCAGTACGTC.

This clonotype appeared a few times. V gene TRBV7-2 combines with J gene TRBJ1-2; D is ambiguous. Germline V gene sequence: CDR1 SGHTA, CDR2 FQGNSA. V dropped 5 bases and J dropped 2 bases, with 12 bases sitting between them. The CDR3 is made up of 14 amino acids. CDR3 region: CASSGSEENYGYTF. Written as DNA, the CDR3 is TGTGCCAGCAGCGGTAGTGAGGAAAACTATGGCTACACCTTC.

This sequence joins TRBV12-3 or TRBV12-4 and TRBJ2-2; no definite D call. The CDR3 is 14 residues long. V was pared by 3 bases and J by 0 bases, with 5 bases between. Written as DNA, the CDR3 is TGTGCCAGCAGTTTTGCTGCGAACACCGGGGAGCTGTTTTTT. Amino acid sequence: CASSFAANTGELFF.

The chain combines TRBV7-2 with TRBJ1-2, with TRBD1 matching 7 bases. The CDR3 is made up of 14 amino acids. V lost 5 bases, J lost 4 bases, and 7 bases stayed unmatched. Germline assignment: CDR1 SGHTA and CDR2 FQGNSA. CDR3 nucleotides: TGTGCCAGCAGCGGCCCACAGGGGTTCTATGGCTACACCTTC. Translated: CASSGPQGFYGYTF.

This clonotype was found a few times. The chain employs TRBV7-6 and TRBJ2-3; 9 bases map to TRBD1. This CDR3 region has 17 residues. Germline V gene data show CDR1 as SGHVS and CDR2 as FNYEAQ. After removal of 1 base from V and 7 bases from J, the junction contained 12 bases not matched to a gene. CDR3 in DNA: TGTGCCAGCAGCTTAGTCCCCGAACAGGGGGCAACAAATACGCAGTATTTT. It is translated as CASSLVPEQGATNTQYF.

The chain carries TRBV4-1 and TRBJ1-3; 7 positions match TRBD1. The V segment lost 0 bases and the J segment 6 bases; nucleotides outside the gene matches: 8. The germline CDR1 and CDR2 sequences are MGHRA and YSYEKL. This CDR3 spans 16 amino acids. The CDR3 DNA reads as TGCGCCAGCAGCCAAGAACTAATGACAGGGATAAACACCATATATTTT. Protein: CASSQELMTGINTIYF.

This clonotype was seen a few times. The gene calls are TRBV15 and TRBJ2-1; maybe TRBD2 (6 bases). The germline V and J ends were trimmed by 5 bases and 14 bases, with 16 bases remaining between them. CDR1 and CDR2 from the germline V gene are LNHNV and YYDKDF (reference sequence). The CDR3 covers 12 residues. CDR3 protein: CATSETTGSKFF. CDR3 coding DNA: TGTGCCACCAGCGAGACAACCGGGAGTAAGTTCTTC. Drawing the rest from reference TRBV15 and TRBJ2-1, the complete variable domain is DAMVIQNPRYQVTQFGKPVTLSCSQTLNHNVMYWYQQKSSQAPKLLFHYYDKDFNNEADTPDNFQSRRPNTSFCFLDIRSPGLGDTAMYLCATSETTGSKFFGPGTRLTVL.

In this sample, this clonotype turned up a few times. V gene TRBV18 combines with J gene TRBJ1-5; 8 bases align to TRBD1. J gave up 3 bases and V 6 bases, and 7 bases lay outside the gene matches. The germline gives CDR1 KGHSH, CDR2 LQKENI. CDR3 length: 15 amino acids. As DNA, the CDR3 is TGTGCCAGCTCGCGCGAGACAGGGGTCAATCAGCCCCAGCATTTT. This encodes CASSRETGVNQPQHF.

In its sample, this clonotype was seen a few times. The chain is built from TRBV10-3 and TRBJ2-1; D not certain. In germline, CDR1 is ENHRY, CDR2 SYGVKD. V gave up 7 bases and J gave up 8 bases, with 18 bases separating them. The CDR3 extends over 14 amino acids. The CDR3, as DNA: TGTGCCATCATGGCGCAGCAAGGTGCCGATGAGCAGTTCTTC. Translation gives CAIMAQQGADEQFF.

This clonotype came up many times. The CDR3 reads CASSLGRRQGLNIQYF. CDR3 DNA sequence: TGTGCCAGCAGCTTAGGGAGGCGACAGGGGCTAAACATTCAGTACTTC. The rearrangement links TRBV7-2 to TRBJ2-4; 8 nucleotides align to TRBD1. Losses at the gene ends were 1 base for V and 6 bases for J; bases not matched to a gene: 8. Germline V lookup: CDR1 SGHTA, CDR2 FQGNSA. The CDR3 sequence is 16 residues long.

The CDR3 is CASSFGLAGLSYEQYF. CDR3 sequence (DNA): TGTGCCAGCAGCTTCGGACTAGCGGGGCTCTCCTACGAGCAGTACTTC. This chain links TRBV6-2 or TRBV6-3 with TRBJ2-7; the match to TRBD2 covers 12 bases. This CDR3 comprises 16 residues. Germline-derived CDR1 and CDR2 are MNHEY and SVGEGT. The J segment lost 0 bases and the V segment lost 6 bases, leaving 6 bases of the junction unmatched.

This clonotype has only a few counts. The V and J genes are TRBV6-1 and TRBJ2-1, with D unresolved. Trimming cost V 8 bases and J 6 bases, with 20 bases left between them. Germline V gene lookup returns CDR1 MNHNS and CDR2 SASEGT. CDR3 length: 15 amino acids. The CDR3 DNA follows: TGTGCCAGCGTGTCTTCCTCGCTACAAACCAATGAGCAGTTCTTC. It codes for CASVSSSLQTNEQFF.

The CDR3 is CASSLIQATTNEKLFF. Written as DNA, the CDR3 is TGTGCCAGCAGCTTGATACAGGCTACAACTAATGAAAAACTGTTTTTT. The chain employs TRBV5-5 and TRBJ1-4, with D tentatively TRBD1 (5 bases). V lost 1 base and J 0 bases, leaving 10 bases between the germline ends. Per the germline V gene, CDR1 is SGHKS and CDR2 is YYEKEE (reference sequence). The CDR3 loop spans 16 amino acids.

This clonotype showed up just a few times. V is TRBV24-1 and J is TRBJ2-2; 15 positions match TRBD2. Germline values: CDR1 KGHDR, CDR2 SFDVKD. The CDR3 has 17 residues. After removal of 7 bases from V and 2 bases from J, the junction contained 4 bases not matched to a gene. CDR3 residues: CATREGLAGGNTGELFF. As DNA, the CDR3 is TGTGCCACCAGAGAGGGACTAGCGGGAGGCAACACCGGGGAGCTGTTTTTT.

Ten or more counts support this clonotype. J is TRBJ1-5 and V is TRBV7-2, with a possible D match to TRBD1 (6 bases). Germline CDR1 reads SGHTA; CDR2 reads FQGNSA. CDR3 size: 13 residues. With 5 bases removed from V and 9 bases from J, the gap between germline ends came to 14 bases. The CDR3 protein is CASSPEGDLPQHF. Here the CDR3 DNA reads TGTGCCAGCAGCCCTGAGGGGGATCTGCCCCAGCATTTT.

The J gene is TRBJ1-5, the V gene TRBV24-1; D is possibly TRBD1 (6 bases). Trimming cost V 4 bases and J 10 bases, with 13 bases left between them. Germline values: CDR1 KGHDR, CDR2 SFDVKD. CDR3 size: 13 residues. The CDR3 DNA reads as TGTGCCACCAGTGACTACACGGGGGGCCCCCAGCATTTT. Its protein product is CATSDYTGGPQHF.

The sample holds a few counts of this clonotype. The V call is TRBV12-3 or TRBV12-4, the J call TRBJ1-1, with D possibly TRBD1 on 6 matching bases. The CDR3 consists of 14 residues. V lost 5 bases and J 4 bases, leaving 14 bases between the germline ends. The CDR3 sequence is CASSPQGWSTEAFF. CDR3 DNA: TGTGCCAGCAGTCCCCAGGGGTGGAGCACTGAAGCTTTCTTT.

This clonotype has more than one count but fewer than ten. The rearrangement links TRBV4-3 to TRBJ1-6; possibly TRBD1 for D (6 bases). The germline V and J ends were trimmed by 0 bases and 5 bases, with 14 bases remaining between them. Per germline, CDR1 LGHNA and CDR2 YSLEER. The CDR3 loop spans 17 amino acids. CDR3 sequence: CASSQDIAGVNNSPLHF. CDR3 bases: TGCGCCAGCAGCCAAGATATAGCAGGGGTTAATAATTCACCCCTCCACTTT.

The chain has TRBV27 and TRBJ2-1; 9 bases align to TRBD2. Trimming at V came to 3 bases and at J to 6 bases, leaving 6 bases not matched to a gene. Germline CDR1 and CDR2: MNHEY and SMNVEV (reference sequence). This CDR3 contains 15 residues. This chain's CDR3 is CASSFTLAGSNEQFF. In DNA, the CDR3 is TGTGCCAGCAGTTTTACCCTAGCGGGAAGCAATGAGCAGTTCTTC.

This clonotype was counted many times. The V call is TRBV12-3 or TRBV12-4, the J call TRBJ1-6; perhaps TRBD1 as D (5 bases). The CDR3 contains 13 residues. Trimming cost V 8 bases and J 10 bases, with 15 bases left between them. CDR3 protein: CASGTLGDSPLHF. CDR3 nucleotides: TGTGCCAGCGGAACGTTGGGGGACTCACCCCTCCACTTT.

This clonotype was observed a handful of times. This chain links TRBV6-5 with TRBJ2-7; tentatively, D is TRBD2 (5 bases). Germline CDR1 reads MNHEY; CDR2 reads SVGAGI. Trimming removed 4 bases at V and 3 bases at J, with 16 bases between. The CDR3 is made up of 15 amino acids. The CDR3 DNA reads TGTGCCAGCAGTTCGTCGGGGAGTAGCGTCTACGAGCAGTACGTC. It translates to CASSSSGSSVYEQYV.

This rearrangement joins TRBV7-6 to TRBJ2-5; D is unclear. Germline V gives CDR1 SGHVS, CDR2 FNYEAQ. Trimming stripped 5 bases from V and 1 base from J, with 14 bases between. The CDR3 is 15 residues long. The CDR3 sequence is CASSIRAQFQETQYF. DNA of the CDR3: TGTGCCAGCAGCATCAGAGCGCAGTTCCAAGAGACCCAGTACTTC.